This T cell receptor (beta chain) was retrieved from a study of blood T cell repertoires in COVID-19. At the level of the study: The cDNA or gDNA used as material had been derived from T cells, B-cell-depleted T cells, or PBMCs.

This CDR3 has 15 residues. Germline V lookup: CDR1 LGHNA, CDR2 YSLEER. V shed 0 bases and J shed 0 bases, with 8 bases lying between them. Authors' processing steps: Reference gene primer amplification yielded estimated nucleated cell counts. Sequencing was performed with immunoSEQ multiplex PCR; in TCRdb, only in-frame clones are kept and a portion is missing. D and trimming come from the DNA, and the V and J calls and clone size come from that table. This table holds over 100,000 clones, around nine tenths found once. Sequencing was carried out using peripheral blood. This clonotype originated in a human donor in a cohort sampled during active COVID-19. The V and J genes are TRBV4-3 and TRBJ1-1; no definite D call. CDR3 bases: TGCGCCAGCAGCCAAGAAAACAGATTGAACACTGAAGCTTTCTTT. Translation: CASSQENRLNTEAFF.